Each of the 10 T cell receptor beta chains below was sequenced from the same sample in a study of radiation and T cells in renal cell carcinoma. The time point was: blood 4 weeks post-SBRT, at nephrectomy. This sample's treatment: 15 Gy SBRT to primary tumor, nephrectomy 4 weeks later. Here immunoSEQ multiplex PCR was the method, and the copy in TCRdb shows in-frame clones only, minus some. The table shows over 90,000 clones, with roughly 84% occurring only once. Source: blood, taken from a patient whose treatment included radiotherapy and nephrectomy. The receptors here all came from a man aged 55 to 69 with renal cell carcinoma.

The chain uses TRBV12-5 and TRBJ2-1; 7 bases map to TRBD2. Germline trimming cut 2 bases from V and 9 bases from J; bases unmatched to any gene: 10. The CDR3 extends over 15 amino acids. Looked up from germline, CDR1 is LGHNT and CDR2 is FRNRAP. The CDR3 loop is CASGLQAGTSGEQFF. CDR3 nucleotides: TGTGCTAGTGGTTTGCAAGCGGGAACGTCGGGTGAGCAGTTCTTC.

The V and J genes are TRBV28 and TRBJ2-3; 14 bases align to TRBD2. Germline CDR1 reads MDHEN; CDR2 reads SYDVKM. V was clipped by 6 bases and J by 4 bases; unmatched bases: 6. The CDR3 has 16 residues. CDR3 region: CASRPPGLAGADTQYF. The DNA for the CDR3 is TGTGCCAGCAGGCCCCCGGGACTAGCGGGAGCAGATACGCAGTATTTT.

The chain employs TRBV28 and TRBJ2-2; no clear D gene. With 3 bases removed from V and 6 bases from J, the gap between germline ends came to 14 bases. CDR1 is MDHEN, CDR2 SYDVKM, per germline. The CDR3 consists of 15 residues. For the CDR3, the DNA is TGTGCCAGCAGTTTGCATTTGAGTTTTTCCGGGGAGCTGTTTTTT. It specifies CASSLHLSFSGELFF.

The CDR3 nucleotides read TGCGCCAGCAGCCAAGAGACCCCTCCGGACCCTAGCTCCTACGAGCAGTACTTC. This gives the protein CASSQETPPDPSSYEQYF. The genes are TRBV4-1 and TRBJ2-7; D is undetermined. This CDR3 comprises 18 residues. Germline V gene data show CDR1 as MGHRA and CDR2 as YSYEKL. Trimming took off 0 bases at V and 0 bases at J, with 18 bases between the two ends.

The chain has TRBV29-1 and TRBJ2-7; a possible D gene is TRBD1 (5 bases). This CDR3 has 11 amino acids. The germline V gene has CDR1 SQVTM and CDR2 ANQGSEA. V lost 7 bases, J lost 9 bases, and 16 bases lay in between. CDR3 protein: CSAYQGGWQYF. CDR3 nucleotides: TGCAGCGCTTACCAGGGTGGGTGGCAGTACTTC.

The J gene is TRBJ2-1, the V gene TRBV2, with 7 bases aligning to TRBD2. This CDR3 is 16 amino acids long. Trimming removed 2 bases from V and 8 bases from J; junction bases left unmatched: 12. Germline assignment: CDR1 SNHLY and CDR2 FYNNEI. The CDR3 DNA reads TGTGCCAGCAGTGAATCGGCGGGAGAGGGGAGCTATGAGCAGTTCTTC. Amino acid sequence: CASSESAGEGSYEQFF.

V is TRBV20-1 and J is TRBJ2-7, with 8 bases lining up with TRBD1. V lost 6 bases to trimming and J lost 6 bases; unmatched junction nucleotides: 4. The CDR3 runs 11 residues. Per the germline V gene, CDR1 is DFQATT and CDR2 is SNEGSKA (reference sequence). The CDR3, as DNA: TGCAGTGCCCCGGGGACAGGCGAGCAGTACTTC. It specifies CSAPGTGEQYF.

The chain has TRBV6-1 and TRBJ1-1; the match to TRBD1 covers 7 bases. CDR3 length: 13 amino acids. Per germline, CDR1 MNHNS and CDR2 SASEGT. Germline trimming cut 6 bases from V and 6 bases from J; bases unmatched to any gene: 7. CDR3 in amino acids: CASSFQGVSEAFF. Written as DNA, the CDR3 is TGTGCCAGCAGCTTTCAGGGGGTCTCTGAAGCTTTCTTT.

This clone was detected only a few times. The rearrangement joins TRBV14 to TRBJ2-7; 7 bases line up with TRBD1. This CDR3 has 16 residues. V shed 1 base, J shed 6 bases, and the junction held 12 bases outside the gene matches. Germline V gene data show CDR1 as SGHDN and CDR2 as FVKESK. The CDR3 is CASSQGTGNPHPEQYF. The CDR3 DNA is TGTGCCAGCAGCCAAGGGACAGGTAACCCCCACCCCGAGCAGTACTTC.

The rearrangement joins TRBV10-1 to TRBJ2-7; D possibly matches TRBD1 or TRBD2 (6 bases each). V gave up 3 bases and J gave up 2 bases, with 17 bases separating them. The CDR3 is 16 amino acids. CDR1 is WNHNN and CDR2 is SYGVQD in the germline V gene (reference sequence). CDR3 nucleotides: TGCGCCAGCAGTGAACTTCGACAGGAGGGGGCCTACGAGCAGTACTTC. Translation gives CASSELRQEGAYEQYF.